One T cell receptor beta chain is described in this entry. No antigen is known for it. Sequencing used immunoSEQ multiplex PCR; TCRdb keeps in-frame clones, though not all of them. The sample consists of around 120,000 clones, 90% to 95% of them appearing once. This record belongs to a study of human thymus T cells. Overall study findings and caveats: Usage of V and J genes appeared biased in thymic and blood repertoires. As related research reported, thymic repertoires overlapped highly among unrelated individuals.

Corrective cardiac surgery supplied the resected thymus tissue. It was healthy Finnish infants having corrective surgery for congenital heart defects who were the donors. Sequenced material: thymus tissue. This clonotype originated in a boy younger than two with a congenital heart defect but otherwise immunologically healthy.

The CDR3 spells CASSDPRAGEATDTQYF. As DNA, the CDR3 is TGTGCCAGCAGCGACCCCCGAGCGGGGGAGGCCACAGATACGCAGTATTTT. This chain uses TRBV7-6 with TRBJ2-3, with 8 bases matching TRBD2. Trimming at V came to 5 bases and at J to 2 bases, leaving 12 bases not matched to a gene. The CDR3 spans 17 residues. Germline loops: CDR1 SGHVS, CDR2 FNYEAQ.